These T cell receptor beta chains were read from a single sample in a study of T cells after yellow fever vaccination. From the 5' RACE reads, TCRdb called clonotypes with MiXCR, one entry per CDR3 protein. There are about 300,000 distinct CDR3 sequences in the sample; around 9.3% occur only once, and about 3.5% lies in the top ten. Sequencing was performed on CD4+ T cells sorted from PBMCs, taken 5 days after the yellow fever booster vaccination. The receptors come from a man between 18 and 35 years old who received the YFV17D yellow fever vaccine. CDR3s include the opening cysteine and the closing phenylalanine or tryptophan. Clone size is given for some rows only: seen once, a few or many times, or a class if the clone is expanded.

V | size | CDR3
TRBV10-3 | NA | CAISEYDSGYTF
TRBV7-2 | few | CASSPTSGAVSYEQYF
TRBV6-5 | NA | CASRLQGGDTDTQYF
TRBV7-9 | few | CASSFPRGRGTGELFF
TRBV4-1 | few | CASSQDTGFTDTQYF
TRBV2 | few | CATHGASQETQYF
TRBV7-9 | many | CASSPHLGTGGSTDTQYF
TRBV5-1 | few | CASSLGTSSDTQYF
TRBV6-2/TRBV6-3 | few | CASSYWGQNKNSPLHF
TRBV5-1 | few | CASSRLQGPGTGELFF
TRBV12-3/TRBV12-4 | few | CASSGGDGQPQHF
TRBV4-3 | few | CASSQDRGYQPQHF
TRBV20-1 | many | CSGRTGQGNTIYF
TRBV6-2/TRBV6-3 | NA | CASGTTSTDTQYF
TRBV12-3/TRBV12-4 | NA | CASNNGQGASSYNSPLHF
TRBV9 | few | CASSVNPSGETQYF
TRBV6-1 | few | CASRRVGGTDTQYF
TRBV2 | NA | CASSAERNEKLFF
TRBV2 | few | CASSETTSGVEETQYF
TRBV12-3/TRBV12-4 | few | CASSLGRAGDLSTDTQYF
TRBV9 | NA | CASSRRQGSTEAFF
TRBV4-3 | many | CASSQEERGITDTQYF
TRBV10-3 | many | CAITGGEYNEQFF
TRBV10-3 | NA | CAISPDRETNYGYTF
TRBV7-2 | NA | CASSLTLAGGREQFF
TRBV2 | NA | CASSEGQVIAKNIQYF
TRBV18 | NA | CASSRRVETTDTQYF
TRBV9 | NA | CASSPRPTPDTQYF
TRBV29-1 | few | CSLRGATTDTQYF
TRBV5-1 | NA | CASSFGGGGEDTQYF
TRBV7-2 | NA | CASSLMGQGTDTQYF
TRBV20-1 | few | CSAQDRGRQETQYF
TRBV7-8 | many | CASSLNARGLGLTFF
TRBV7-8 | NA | CASSSGLDQPQHF
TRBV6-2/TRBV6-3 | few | CASSIDRGEAFF
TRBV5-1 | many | CASSTAAGTGIVDTQYF
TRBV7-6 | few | CASSLRRADVQFF
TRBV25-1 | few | CASSTIQRDRQETQYF
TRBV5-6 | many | CASSLVTRRHPTVLTF
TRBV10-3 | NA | CAITPHTSGGFNEQFF
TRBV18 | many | CASSPMGGRADTQYF
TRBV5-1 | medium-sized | CASSLFFSGEETQYF
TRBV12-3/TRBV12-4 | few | CASTPPGTGELFF
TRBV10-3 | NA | CASKLAGGDEQYF
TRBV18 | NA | CASSPGAGINEQYF
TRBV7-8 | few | CASSLLAGGPSSYNEQFF
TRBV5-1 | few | CASSSTTGHTVPEAFF
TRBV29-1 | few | CSVRLVGDTQYF
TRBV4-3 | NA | CASSQRGELFF
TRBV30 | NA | CAWSLGRGRFF
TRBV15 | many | CATSREGDTQYF
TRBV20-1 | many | CSAQGTTGPFF
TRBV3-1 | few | CASSQGGLSTDTQYF
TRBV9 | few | CASSSNVNQPQHF
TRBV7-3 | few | CASSLSSGGAQEQFF
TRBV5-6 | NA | CASSTLGQGDQPQHF
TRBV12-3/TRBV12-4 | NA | CASSSFGDSPLHF
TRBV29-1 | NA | CSVSAGSSYNSPLHF
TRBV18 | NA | CASSKLGTGATNTEAFF